The 16 T cell receptor beta chains given below trace back to one sample, sequenced in a study of cytomegalovirus exposure and HLA in healthy donors. Libraries were prepared by immunoSEQ multiplex PCR; TCRdb keeps only in-frame clonotypes and omits some of them. In the table there are about 160,000 clones, over 85% of which are singletons. What was sequenced was PBMCs. The receptor source for this set is a woman under 30 in good health and CMV-seropositive.

The count of this clone is one. The CDR3 DNA reads TGTGCCAGCAGCTTGAGGACAGGGGGGTTGACTAGCGGGAGGAACGAGCAGTACTTC. This encodes CASSLRTGGLTSGRNEQYF. This chain uses TRBV7-8 with TRBJ2-7; TRBD2 matches 13 bases. Trimming took 3 bases from V and 5 from J; bases not matched to a gene: 16. The germline V gene has CDR1 SGHVS and CDR2 FQNEAQ. This CDR3 has 19 residues.

The chain carries TRBV2 and TRBJ1-5, with 9 nucleotides matching TRBD1. V gave up 6 bases and J gave up 3 bases; unmatched junction bases: 3. The CDR3 is made up of 14 amino acids. The germline V gene has CDR1 SNHLY and CDR2 FYNNEI. For the CDR3, the DNA is TGTGCCAGCAGGGGGACAGGGCCCAATCAGCCCCAGCATTTT. It is translated as CASRGTGPNQPQHF. Looking up the rest from reference TRBV2 and TRBJ1-5 gives the full variable domain: EPEVTQTPSHQVTQMGQEVILRCVPISNHLYFYWYRQILGQKVEFLVSFYNNEISEKSEIFDDQFSVERPDGSNFTLKIRSTKLEDSAMYFCASRGTGPNQPQHFGDGTRLSIL.

CDR3 sequence reads: CASSQDRASPEQYF. CDR3 nucleotide sequence: TGCGCCAGCAGCCAAGACCGGGCTAGCCCCGAGCAGTACTTC. This chain uses TRBV4-1 with TRBJ2-7; D might be TRBD2 (5 bases). The length of the CDR3 is 14 residues. Germline V gives CDR1 MGHRA, CDR2 YSYEKL. Trimming left V 0 bases short and J 6 bases short, with 12 bases between.

This clone is a singleton in its sample. This chain uses TRBV6-5 with TRBJ1-3; 8 positions match TRBD1. The CDR3 is made up of 14 amino acids. Germline-derived CDR1 and CDR2 are MNHEY and SVGAGI. Germline trimming cut 8 bases from V and 2 bases from J; bases unmatched to any gene: 5. The CDR3 reads CASRGQGTGNTIYF. The CDR3 bases are TGTGCCAGCCGAGGACAGGGCACTGGAAACACCATATATTTT.

The CDR3, as DNA: TGCGCCAGCAGTTTGTGGGGTTCCGTCGGGACAGGCGCCTCCTACGAGCAGTACTTC. Its protein product is CASSLWGSVGTGASYEQYF. V usage is TRBV5-1 and J usage is TRBJ2-7, with 8 bases aligning to TRBD1. CDR1 is SGHRS, CDR2 YFSETQ, per germline. The ends lost 5 bases at V and 0 bases at J; junction bases unmatched: 19. This CDR3 region has 19 residues.

CDR3 nucleotide sequence: TGTGCCAGCAGCAAGACAGGGAGGACTGAGCAGTACTTC. Translating it yields CASSKTGRTEQYF. The J gene is TRBJ2-7, the V gene TRBV28; D possibly corresponds to TRBD1 (7 bases). V dropped 6 bases and J dropped 7 bases, with 16 bases sitting between them. Germline CDR1 reads MDHEN; CDR2 reads SYDVKM. This CDR3 is 13 amino acids long.

The rearrangement uses TRBV11-2 and TRBJ2-1; 7 nucleotides agree with TRBD2. This CDR3 is built from 16 residues. The germline V gene encodes CDR1 SGHAT and CDR2 FQNNGV. After removal of 2 bases from V and 2 bases from J, the junction contained 6 bases not matched to a gene. CDR3 DNA: TGTGCCAGCAGCTTATTGGGAGGGCCTCCCTACAATGAGCAGTTCTTC. It codes for CASSLLGGPPYNEQFF.

This clone was seen just once. DNA of the CDR3: TGTGCCAGCTACGAACGGGGAACGCAGTATTTT. It translates to CASYERGTQYF. This chain links TRBV27 with TRBJ2-3, with D possibly TRBD2 on 5 matching bases. Trimming cost V 8 bases and J 9 bases, with 12 bases left between them. This CDR3 comprises 11 residues. In germline, CDR1 is MNHEY, CDR2 SMNVEV (reference sequence).

Only one count was recorded for this clone. V gene TRBV6-5 combines with J gene TRBJ1-5; D is possibly TRBD1 (5 bases). Germline CDR1 and CDR2: MNHEY and SVGAGI. This CDR3 spans 16 amino acids. The germline V and J ends were trimmed by 0 bases and 3 bases, with 12 bases remaining between them. CDR3 DNA sequence: TGTGCCAGCAGTTACTCGGGGGGTCTTGACAATCAGCCCCAGCATTTT. Protein product: CASSYSGGLDNQPQHF.

This chain joins TRBV28 and TRBJ2-7; 9 nucleotides line up with TRBD1. J was trimmed by 6 bases and V by 8 bases; bases with no gene match: 8. The CDR3 has 13 amino acids. Germline CDR1 reads MDHEN; CDR2 reads SYDVKM. DNA for the CDR3: TGTGCCAGCGTAGTCGGGACAGGGTCCGAGCAGTACTTC. Translating it yields CASVVGTGSEQYF.

The CDR3 here is CASSLTGYDTQYF. Here the CDR3 DNA reads TGTGCCAGCAGTTTAACAGGGTACGATACGCAGTATTTT. This chain connects TRBV27 to TRBJ2-3, with D perhaps matching TRBD1 (6 bases). The germline V gene encodes CDR1 MNHEY and CDR2 SMNVEV (reference sequence). This CDR3 spans 13 amino acids. V dropped 2 bases and J dropped 6 bases, with 9 bases sitting between them.

The chain recombines TRBV18 with TRBJ2-7; TRBD1 might be the D (6 bases). There are 16 residues in the CDR3. Germline V gives CDR1 KGHSH, CDR2 LQKENI. Trimming took off 3 bases at V and 6 bases at J, with 21 bases between the two ends. CDR3 residues: CASSPDVGGNVLEQYF. Written as DNA, the CDR3 is TGTGCCAGCTCACCCGACGTAGGGGGAAATGTCCTCGAGCAGTACTTC.

This chain connects TRBV4-3 to TRBJ1-5, with D possibly being TRBD1 (5 bases). The CDR3 runs 15 residues. Germline V lookup: CDR1 LGHNA, CDR2 YSLEER. Trimming pared 0 bases from V and 3 bases from J, leaving 9 bases between. CDR3 nucleotide sequence: TGCGCCAGCAGCCAAGATGTAGGGGCCAATCAGCCCCAGCATTTT. It encodes CASSQDVGANQPQHF.

The chain combines TRBV11-2 with TRBJ2-1, with 7 bases identical to TRBD2. Germline V gene lookup returns CDR1 SGHAT and CDR2 FQNNGV. The CDR3 is 18 residues long. Trimming removed 1 base from V and 4 bases from J; junction bases left unmatched: 13. CDR3 coding DNA: TGTGCCAGCAGCTTAGGCTTACTTCGGACTAGGGGTTACAATGAGCAGTTCTTC. The encoded protein is CASSLGLLRTRGYNEQFF.

The V gene is TRBV5-8, the J gene TRBJ2-1, with 11 nucleotides matching TRBD1. V lost 6 bases, J lost 5 bases, and 7 bases stayed unmatched. The CDR3 runs to 15 residues. Germline V CDR1 and CDR2: SGHTS, YDEGEE. The CDR3 here is CASNSGTGGNNEQFF. The DNA for the CDR3 is TGTGCCAGCAACTCCGGGACAGGGGGGAACAATGAGCAGTTCTTC.

The chain links TRBV25-1 to TRBJ2-5; 7 bases match TRBD2. V was clipped by 4 bases and J by 0 bases; unmatched bases: 5. This CDR3 contains 15 residues. Germline V gene data show CDR1 as MGHDK and CDR2 as SYGVNS. In DNA form, the CDR3 reads TGTGCCAGCAGTGCCCCTAGCGGCAACCAAGAGACCCAGTACTTC. It specifies CASSAPSGNQETQYF. Full variable domain (outside the CDR3, taken from reference TRBV25-1 and TRBJ2-5): EADIYQTPRYLVIGTGKKITLECSQTMGHDKMYWYQQDPGMELHLIHYSYGVNSTEKGDLSSESTVSRIRTEHFPLTLESARPSHTSQYLCASSAPSGNQETQYFGPGTRLLVL.